A single sample gave rise to the 28 T cell receptor beta chains below, sequenced in a study of blood T cell repertoires in COVID-19. The table came from immunoSEQ multiplex PCR; TCRdb's copy has only in-frame clones and leaves some out. This sample has around 300,000 clones, with nearly 90% found just once. The sample consisted of peripheral blood. The source of these receptors is a woman aged 40 to 50 with COVID-19, enrolled during active disease.

This sequence joins TRBV6-6 and TRBJ1-5; the match to TRBD1 covers 10 bases. Germline CDR1 and CDR2: MNHNY and SVGAGI (reference sequence). This CDR3 has 14 amino acids. Trimming took 7 bases from V and 7 from J; bases not matched to a gene: 7. The CDR3 reads CASNAGTGEQPQHF. In DNA, the CDR3 is TGTGCCAGCAACGCCGGGACAGGGGAACAGCCCCAGCATTTT.

The CDR3 DNA follows: TGCGCCAGCAGCCAGACCTCTAGGACTGGCACAGATACGCAGTATTTT. Residues: CASSQTSRTGTDTQYF. The chain links TRBV4-3 to TRBJ2-3; D possibly corresponds to TRBD2 (5 bases). CDR1 is LGHNA and CDR2 is YSLEER in the germline V gene. V was clipped by 3 bases and J by 1 base, with 14 bases between them. The length of the CDR3 is 16 residues.

The genes are TRBV5-1 and TRBJ1-1; D is perhaps TRBD1 (6 bases). Trimming took 0 bases from V and 1 from J, leaving 16 bases between them. CDR3 length: 17 residues. CDR1 SGHRS and CDR2 YFSETQ come from the germline V gene. CDR3 sequence reads: CASSLAKYRVQNTEAFF. The CDR3 DNA reads TGCGCCAGCAGCTTGGCGAAGTACAGGGTTCAGAACACTGAAGCTTTCTTT.

The chain joins TRBV6-2 or TRBV6-3 to TRBJ2-3, with TRBD2 as a possible D gene (6 bases). The CDR3 sequence is 16 residues long. CDR1 and CDR2 (germline): MNHEY, SVGEGT. Trimming took 0 bases from V and 2 from J, leaving 12 bases between them. CDR3 nucleotide sequence: TGTGCCAGCAGTTACTCTTCAGGCGGGATCACAGATACGCAGTATTTT. Protein: CASSYSSGGITDTQYF.

This chain uses TRBV12-3 or TRBV12-4 with TRBJ1-2, with D tentatively TRBD1 (6 bases). This CDR3 is 13 amino acids long. Trimming cost V 4 bases and J 4 bases, with 10 bases left between them. CDR3 sequence: CASSSGQFYGYTF. The CDR3 DNA is TGTGCCAGCAGTTCAGGACAGTTCTATGGCTACACCTTC.

The chain uses TRBV2 and TRBJ1-1; 7 bases fit TRBD1. J gave up 5 bases and V 1 base, and 4 bases lay outside the gene matches. CDR1 is SNHLY and CDR2 is FYNNEI in the germline V gene. This CDR3 has 14 residues. The CDR3: CASSEGTGGTEAFF. In DNA, the CDR3 is TGTGCCAGCAGTGAAGGGACAGGAGGGACTGAAGCTTTCTTT.

The rearrangement joins TRBV4-3 to TRBJ2-7, with 9 bases aligning to TRBD2. This CDR3 is 16 amino acids long. CDR1 is LGHNA and CDR2 is YSLEER in the germline V gene. With 6 bases clipped from V and 5 bases from J, the junction kept 14 bases outside the gene matches. The chain's CDR3 is CASSPDAGGARNEQYF. CDR3 bases: TGCGCCAGCAGTCCCGACGCGGGGGGGGCTAGGAACGAGCAGTACTTC.

This clone was seen once. The genes are TRBV3-1 (or the pseudogene TRBV3-2) and TRBJ2-2; the D gene is possibly TRBD2 (5 bases). CDR1 and CDR2 from the germline V gene are LGHDT and YNNKEL (reference sequence). V lost 2 bases to trimming and J lost 1 base, with 8 bases between them. The CDR3 spans 15 residues. The CDR3 protein is CASSQSAGNTGELFF. CDR3 in DNA: TGTGCCAGCAGCCAATCGGCGGGGAACACCGGGGAGCTGTTTTTT.

The rearrangement links TRBV6-8 to TRBJ2-2; a weak D match, TRBD2 (6 bases). V was trimmed by 2 bases and J by 6 bases, leaving 10 bases between them. The CDR3 is 14 residues long. Germline V gene data show CDR1 as MNHGY and CDR2 as SAAAGT. The CDR3 protein is CASSYGAGPGELFF. The CDR3 nucleotides are TGTGCCAGCAGTTACGGGGCGGGGCCCGGGGAGCTGTTTTTT.

The chain has TRBV5-1 and TRBJ2-2; possibly TRBD1 for D (5 bases). This CDR3 is 15 amino acids long. Germline lookup yields CDR1 SGHRS and CDR2 YFSETQ. Deletions cut 3 bases from V and 5 bases from J, with 14 bases between. CDR3 region: CASSSTIDRTGELFF. In DNA, the CDR3 is TGCGCCAGCAGCTCTACCATTGACAGAACCGGGGAGCTGTTTTTT.

The V gene is TRBV6-5, the J gene TRBJ2-4; D uncertain. The germline V and J ends were trimmed by 8 bases and 14 bases, with 22 bases remaining between them. Germline V gives CDR1 MNHEY, CDR2 SVGAGI. The CDR3 runs to 13 residues. The CDR3 bases are TGTGCCAGCGGCACAACTCCGGAGCCGAGGAAGTACTTC. This gives the protein CASGTTPEPRKYF.

This sequence joins TRBV21-1 and TRBJ2-7; TRBD2, the table's D call, lacks a check against the DNA. TRBV21-1 counts as a pseudogene. The CDR3 totals 16 residues. Here the CDR3 reads CASSKVTSGRRYEQYF. The CDR3 DNA is TGTGCCAGCAGCAAGGTGACTAGCGGGAGAAGGTACGAGCAGTACTTC.

The chain employs TRBV5-1 and TRBJ2-3, with D possibly being TRBD2 (6 bases). This CDR3 region has 14 residues. V gave up 0 bases and J gave up 10 bases, with 15 bases separating them. Germline V gene sequence: CDR1 SGHRS, CDR2 YFSETQ. The CDR3 reads CASSLDDRGIPQYF. CDR3 DNA: TGCGCCAGCAGCTTGGACGACCGGGGGATTCCGCAGTATTTT.

The CDR3 here is CASSQGNNQPQHF. In DNA form, the CDR3 reads TGTGCCAGCAGTCAGGGGAATAATCAGCCCCAGCATTTT. The chain employs TRBV7-8 and TRBJ1-5; possibly TRBD1 for D (6 bases). CDR3 size: 13 residues. V dropped 6 bases and J dropped 4 bases, with 10 bases sitting between them. The germline V gene has CDR1 SGHVS and CDR2 FQNEAQ. Using reference TRBV7-8 and TRBJ1-5 for the parts outside the CDR3, the full variable domain is GAGVSQSPRYKVAKRGQDVALRCDPISGHVSLFWYQQALGQGPEFLTYFQNEAQLDKSGLPSDRFFAERPEGSVSTLKIQRTQQEDSAVYLCASSQGNNQPQHFGDGTRLSIL.

The chain links TRBV9 to TRBJ1-5, with TRBD1 identical over 8 bases. Germline CDR1 reads SGDLS; CDR2 reads YYNGEE. J lost 5 bases, V lost 4 bases, and 8 bases had no gene match. The CDR3 spans 15 residues. The CDR3 reads CASSKGQGEYQPQHF. The CDR3 bases are TGTGCCAGCAGCAAAGGACAGGGAGAATATCAGCCCCAGCATTTT.

V gene TRBV6-2 or TRBV6-3 combines with J gene TRBJ1-1; 8 bases agree with TRBD1. Germline lookup yields CDR1 MNHEY and CDR2 SVGEGT. The CDR3 loop spans 15 amino acids. V was clipped by 5 bases and J by 3 bases; unmatched bases: 8. DNA for the CDR3: TGTGCCAGCAGTAAACTCGACAGGGGTTACACTGAAGCTTTCTTT. The encoded protein is CASSKLDRGYTEAFF.

The chain carries TRBV4-1 and TRBJ1-2; a possible D gene is TRBD1 (6 bases). Trimming removed 4 bases from V and 5 bases from J, with 17 bases in between. The CDR3 has 15 amino acids. CDR1 is MGHRA and CDR2 is YSYEKL in the germline V gene. Written as DNA, the CDR3 is TGCGCCAGCAGCCCTCAAGGGGGTAACAGTTATGGCTACACCTTC. Its translation: CASSPQGGNSYGYTF.

The chain is built from TRBV7-2 and TRBJ1-5; a possible D gene is TRBD1 (5 bases). Germline assignment: CDR1 SGHTA and CDR2 FQGNSA. This CDR3 has 13 residues. The V end lost 6 bases, the J end lost 3 bases, and 9 bases lay between the germline ends. This chain's CDR3 is CASSRQINQPQHF. CDR3 nucleotide sequence: TGTGCCAGCAGTCGACAGATCAATCAGCCCCAGCATTTT.

This chain uses TRBV7-2 with TRBJ2-7; 9 bases are a match to TRBD2. Trimming at V came to 5 bases and at J to 3 bases, leaving 11 bases not matched to a gene. Germline assignment: CDR1 SGHTA and CDR2 FQGNSA. The CDR3 length is 16 residues. The CDR3 spells CASSLRLRLAVYEQYF. The CDR3 coding sequence is TGTGCCAGCAGCCTGAGACTCCGACTAGCGGTCTACGAGCAGTACTTC.

This rearrangement joins TRBV2 to TRBJ2-2; the D gene is possibly TRBD2 (7 bases). The CDR3 has 15 amino acids. V lost 6 bases and J lost 5, with 16 bases in between. Per the germline V gene, CDR1 is SNHLY and CDR2 is FYNNEI. CDR3 sequence (DNA): TGTGCCAGCAGAGCGGGGACACCTGGGACCGGGGAGCTGTTTTTT. Amino acids: CASRAGTPGTGELFF.

The chain employs TRBV4-1 and TRBJ2-2; 15 nucleotides align to TRBD2. After removal of 3 bases from V and 5 bases from J, the junction contained 7 bases not matched to a gene. This CDR3 has 18 amino acids. Germline V gives CDR1 MGHRA, CDR2 YSYEKL. Here the CDR3 DNA reads TGCGCCAGCAGCCACGGACTAGCGGGAGGGCCATGGACCGGGGAGCTGTTTTTT. The encoded protein is CASSHGLAGGPWTGELFF.

This chain joins TRBV11-3 and TRBJ2-1; 9 nucleotides agree with TRBD2. The CDR3 spans 17 residues. V trimming: 3 bases; J trimming: 7 bases; junction bases outside the gene matches: 13. CDR1 and CDR2 from the germline V gene are SGHNT and YENEEA. The DNA of the CDR3 is TGTGCCAGCAGCTTGATTAGCGGGAGCGGTGGGTGGAATGAGCAGTTCTTC. Encoded protein: CASSLISGSGGWNEQFF. Full variable domain (remainder filled in from reference TRBV11-3 and TRBJ2-1): EAGVVQSPRYKIIEKKQPVAFWCNPISGHNTLYWYLQNLGQGPELLIRYENEEAVDDSQLPKDRFSAERLKGVDSTLKIQPAELGDSAVYLCASSLISGSGGWNEQFFGPGTRLTVL.

The table lists this clone with a few counts. This rearrangement joins TRBV19 to TRBJ1-5; 9 nucleotides match TRBD1. The germline CDR1 and CDR2 sequences are LNHDA and SQIVND (reference sequence). The length of the CDR3 is 16 residues. The J segment lost 2 bases and the V segment lost 7 bases, leaving 9 bases of the junction unmatched. The CDR3 coding sequence is TGTGCCAGTATCACAGGGGGCCGGGAGGGCAATCAGCCCCAGCATTTT. Translation: CASITGGREGNQPQHF. The full variable domain, rest sourced from reference TRBV19 and TRBJ1-5, is DGGITQSPKYLFRKEGQNVTLSCEQNLNHDAMYWYRQDPGQGLRLIYYSQIVNDFQKGDIAEGYSVSREKKESFPLTVTSAQKNPTAFYLCASITGGREGNQPQHFGDGTRLSIL.

The rearrangement uses TRBV27 and TRBJ2-5, with D possibly matching TRBD1 (7 bases). V was trimmed by 7 bases and J by 7 bases, leaving 13 bases between them. This CDR3 has 12 residues. CDR1 MNHEY and CDR2 SMNVEV come from the germline V gene (reference sequence). CDR3 nucleotides: TGTGCCAGCACCTCTCAGGGGGGGACCCAGTACTTC. Amino acid sequence: CASTSQGGTQYF.

The chain couples TRBV27 to TRBJ1-2; D possibly corresponds to TRBD1 (5 bases). V was pared by 5 bases and J by 6 bases, with 22 bases between. The CDR3 runs 16 residues. Germline lookup yields CDR1 MNHEY and CDR2 SMNVEV (reference sequence). CDR3 nucleotide sequence: TGTGCCAGCAGTCCCTGGGTGGGGGGTCGGGAAAATGGCTACACCTTC. Amino acids: CASSPWVGGRENGYTF.

This clone was seen a few times. This chain connects TRBV5-1 to TRBJ1-2, with D unclear. V gave up 0 bases and J gave up 6 bases, with 15 bases separating them. CDR1 and CDR2 from the germline V gene are SGHRS and YFSETQ. This CDR3 is built from 15 residues. The CDR3: CASSLVGGWADGYTF. In DNA, the CDR3 is TGCGCCAGCAGCTTGGTCGGAGGGTGGGCCGATGGCTACACCTTC.

This chain joins TRBV13 and TRBJ1-6; D is unclear. Germline CDR1 reads PRHDT; CDR2 reads FYEKMQ (reference sequence). Trimming cost V 5 bases and J 11 bases, with 13 bases left between them. The length of the CDR3 is 13 residues. The CDR3 sequence is CASSPTPPAPLHF. CDR3 bases: TGTGCCAGCAGCCCAACCCCACCGGCACCCCTCCACTTT. Based on the CDR3 plus reference TRBV13 and TRBJ1-6, the full variable domain is AAGVIQSPRHLIKEKRETATLKCYPIPRHDTVYWYQQGPGQDPQFLISFYEKMQSDKGSIPDRFSAQQFSDYHSELNMSSLELGDSALYFCASSPTPPAPLHFGNGTRLTVT.

This clone was counted between two and nine times. The V gene is TRBV6-6, the J gene TRBJ1-5; tentatively, D is TRBD1 (6 bases). This CDR3 spans 14 amino acids. Per the germline V gene, CDR1 is MNHNY and CDR2 is SVGAGI (reference sequence). V lost 3 bases and J 4 bases, leaving 10 bases between the germline ends. The CDR3 is CASSYPDRNQPQHF. CDR3 coding DNA: TGTGCCAGCAGTTATCCGGACAGAAATCAGCCCCAGCATTTT.